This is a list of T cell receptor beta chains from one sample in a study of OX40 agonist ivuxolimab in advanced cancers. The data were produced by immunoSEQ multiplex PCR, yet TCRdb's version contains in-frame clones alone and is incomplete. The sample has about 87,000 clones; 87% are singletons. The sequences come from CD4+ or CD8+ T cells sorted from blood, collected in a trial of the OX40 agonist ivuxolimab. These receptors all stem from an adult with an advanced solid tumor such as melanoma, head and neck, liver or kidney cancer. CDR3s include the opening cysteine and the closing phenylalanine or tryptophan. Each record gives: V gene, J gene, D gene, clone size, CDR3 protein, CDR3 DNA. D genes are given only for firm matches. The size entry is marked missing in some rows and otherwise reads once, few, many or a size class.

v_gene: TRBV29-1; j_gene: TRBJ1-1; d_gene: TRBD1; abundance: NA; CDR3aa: CSVPQGVEAFF; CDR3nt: TGCAGCGTTCCCCAGGGGGTTGAAGCTTTCTTT
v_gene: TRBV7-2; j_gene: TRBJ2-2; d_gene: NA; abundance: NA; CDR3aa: CASSYTSGDRAGELFF; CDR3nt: TGTGCCAGCAGCTACACGTCCGGGGATCGTGCCGGGGAGCTGTTTTTT
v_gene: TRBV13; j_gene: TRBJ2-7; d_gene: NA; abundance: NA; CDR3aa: CASSLGPVLYEQYF; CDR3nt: TGTGCCAGCAGCTTAGGGCCAGTCCTCTACGAGCAGTACTTC
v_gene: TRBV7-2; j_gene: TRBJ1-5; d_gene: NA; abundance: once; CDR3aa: CASSTGAPFSNQPQHF; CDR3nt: TGTGCCAGCAGCACCGGGGCCCCTTTTAGCAATCAGCCCCAGCATTTT
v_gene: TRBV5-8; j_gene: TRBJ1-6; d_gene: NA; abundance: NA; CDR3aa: CASSLKPLNSPLHF; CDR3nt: TGTGCCAGCAGCTTAAAACCGCTGAATTCACCCCTCCACTTT
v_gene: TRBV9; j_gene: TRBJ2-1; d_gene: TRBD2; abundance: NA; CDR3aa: CASSSELAGANEQFF; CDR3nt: TGTGCCAGCAGCTCGGAACTAGCGGGAGCGAATGAGCAGTTCTTC
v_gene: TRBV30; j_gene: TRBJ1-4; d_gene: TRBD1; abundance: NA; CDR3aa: CACTPGQLNEKLFF; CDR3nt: TGTGCCTGCACCCCGGGACAGCTTAATGAAAAACTGTTTTTT
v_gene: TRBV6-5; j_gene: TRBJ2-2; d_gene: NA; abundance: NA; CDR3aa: CASTRTRDHVGELFF; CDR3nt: TGTGCCAGCACCCGAACCCGGGATCATGTCGGGGAGCTGTTTTTT
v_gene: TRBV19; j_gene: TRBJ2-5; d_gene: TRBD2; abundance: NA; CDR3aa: CASSMRGGRREETQYF; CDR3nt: TGTGCCAGTAGTATGCGCGGCGGGAGGAGGGAAGAGACCCAGTACTTC
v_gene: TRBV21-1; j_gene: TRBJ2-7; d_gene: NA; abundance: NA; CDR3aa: CASSKGPTGSYEQYF; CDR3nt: TGTGCCAGCAGCAAAGGACCGACAGGCTCCTACGAGCAGTACTTC
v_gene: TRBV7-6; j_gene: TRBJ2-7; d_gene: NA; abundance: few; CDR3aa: CASSFSQGAYEQYF; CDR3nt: TGTGCCAGCAGCTTTTCCCAGGGTGCCTACGAGCAGTACTTC
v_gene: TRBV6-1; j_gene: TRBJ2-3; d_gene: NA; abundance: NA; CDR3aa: CASTRGDTQYF; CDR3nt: TGTGCCAGCACGAGGGGTGATACGCAGTATTTT
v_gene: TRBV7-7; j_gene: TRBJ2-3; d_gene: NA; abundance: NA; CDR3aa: CASSQGLERSADTQYF; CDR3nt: TGTGCTAGCAGCCAAGGACTCGAGAGGTCGGCAGATACGCAGTATTTT
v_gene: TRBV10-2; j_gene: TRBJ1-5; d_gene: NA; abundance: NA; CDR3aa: CASSGQNSNQPQHF; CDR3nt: TGCGCCAGCAGCGGGCAGAATAGCAATCAGCCCCAGCATTTT
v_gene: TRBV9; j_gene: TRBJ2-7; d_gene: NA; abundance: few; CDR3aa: CASSVGIDAYYEQYF; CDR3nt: TGTGCCAGCAGCGTAGGGATAGACGCATACTACGAGCAGTACTTC
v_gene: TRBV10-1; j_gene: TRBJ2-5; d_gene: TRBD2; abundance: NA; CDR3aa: CASSDPSGGYQETQYF; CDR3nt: TGCGCCAGCAGTGACCCTAGCGGGGGATACCAAGAGACCCAGTACTTC
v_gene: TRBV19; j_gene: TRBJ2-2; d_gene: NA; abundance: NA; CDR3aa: CASSVSTENTGELFF; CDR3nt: TGTGCCAGTAGTGTCTCGACAGAGAACACCGGGGAGCTGTTTTTT
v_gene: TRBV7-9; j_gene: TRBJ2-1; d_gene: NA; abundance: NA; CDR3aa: CASSLQHLGNEQFF; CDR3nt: TGTGCCAGCAGCTTACAGCACTTGGGGAATGAGCAGTTCTTC
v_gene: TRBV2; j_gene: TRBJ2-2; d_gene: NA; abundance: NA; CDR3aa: CASRWGANTGELFF; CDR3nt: TGTGCCAGTCGCTGGGGAGCGAACACCGGGGAGCTGTTTTTT
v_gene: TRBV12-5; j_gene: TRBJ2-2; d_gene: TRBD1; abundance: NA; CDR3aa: CASGDLTGDGGELFF; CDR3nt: TGTGCTAGTGGTGACCTGACAGGGGATGGTGGGGAGCTGTTTTTT
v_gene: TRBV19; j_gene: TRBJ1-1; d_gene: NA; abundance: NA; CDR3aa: CASSIRPGQAFF; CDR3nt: TGTGCCAGTAGTATTAGGCCAGGGCAAGCTTTCTTT
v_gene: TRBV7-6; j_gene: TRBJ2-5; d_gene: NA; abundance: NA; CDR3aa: CASSLTRETQYF; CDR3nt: TGTGCCAGCAGCTTAACTAGGGAGACCCAGTACTTC
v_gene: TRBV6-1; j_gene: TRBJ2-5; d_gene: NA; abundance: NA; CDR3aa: CASTPSRETQYF; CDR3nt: TGTGCCAGCACTCCATCGAGGGAGACCCAGTACTTC
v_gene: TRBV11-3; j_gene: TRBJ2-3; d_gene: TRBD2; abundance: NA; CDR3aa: CASSPGGSTDTQYF; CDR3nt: TGTGCCAGCAGCCCGGGGGGAAGCACAGATACGCAGTATTTT